These T cell receptor beta chains were read from a single sample in a study of CD8+CD57+ T cells in acquired aplastic anemia. TCRdb re-called the reads with MiXCR, one entry per CDR3 protein. The sample includes hundreds of thousands of distinct CDR3 sequences, 65% to 80% of them seen just once. Material: sorted CD4+, CD8+, or CD8+CD57+ T cells (not recorded which) from PBMCs. These receptors all come from a human donor in good health, serving as a control. CDR3s include the opening cysteine and the closing phenylalanine or tryptophan. D genes are given only for firm matches.

J gene,D gene,V gene,CDR3 protein
TRBJ1-6,-,TRBV20-1,CSASPGAIYTPLHF
TRBJ2-3,TRBD2,TRBV7-2,CASSPPGGGWGTDTQYF
TRBJ1-2,TRBD1,TRBV2,CASSLAGGVGYTF
TRBJ1-3,-,TRBV2,CASSDDGNTIYF
TRBJ1-2,-,TRBV7-2,CASSEAHSGFTVDTF
TRBJ1-6,-,TRBV12-3/TRBV12-4,CASSRATGRRHSPLHF
TRBJ1-2,-,TRBV7-8,CASSPNPGYGYTF
TRBJ1-1,-,TRBV20-1,CSASFRAEAFF
TRBJ2-7,TRBD2,TRBV12-3/TRBV12-4,CASSLEVAGSYEQYF
TRBJ1-1,-,TRBV7-8,CASSFKSLNTEAFF
TRBJ2-1,-,TRBV7-3,CASSFEGELPTRQFF
TRBJ2-2,-,TRBV7-2,CASSWRTQLIGGGMFF
TRBJ2-7,-,TRBV7-2,CASSLAEGERYEQYF
TRBJ1-5,-,TRBV5-5,CASSFKVALKPQHF
TRBJ1-1,-,TRBV2,CASSVSAVNTEAFF
TRBJ1-2,-,TRBV2,CASSYPFMGLINFGSSF
TRBJ2-5,-,TRBV10-3,CAISEPGERGQETQYF
TRBJ2-5,-,TRBV7-9,CASSLERWEETQYF
TRBJ2-5,-,TRBV24-1,CATSPPRGFHKAQYF
TRBJ2-2,-,TRBV7-4,CASRPEQWELFF
TRBJ2-7,TRBD1,TRBV10-2,CASNGDGTGHSYEQYF
TRBJ1-4,TRBD1,TRBV7-2,CASGGGGAWGKLFF
TRBJ2-5,TRBD2,TRBV6-5,CASSYSTSGETQYF
TRBJ2-2,-,TRBV11-1,CASSPPRMRGVGELFF
TRBJ2-1,-,TRBV2,CASSAPSGAQFF
TRBJ1-3,-,TRBV20-1,CSARSPERGTTIHF
TRBJ1-5,-,TRBV7-8,CASSLEGQTSNQPQHF
TRBJ1-2,-,TRBV5-4,CASSNSILYGYTF
TRBJ1-2,-,TRBV10-2,CASSGVGSYEHSF
TRBJ2-3,-,TRBV7-8,CASSQGLLGTGSTDTQYF
TRBJ2-2,-,TRBV5-5,CASSLDRAGGTGELFF
TRBJ2-1,TRBD2,TRBV24-1,CASSPLALAGGDEQFF
TRBJ1-2,-,TRBV7-3,CASSHHSVSYGYTF
TRBJ1-6,-,TRBV20-1,CSARDSSYKAPLHF
TRBJ1-5,-,TRBV7-2,CASSSLGSNQPQHF
TRBJ2-7,-,TRBV7-3,CASSTPGRNYEQYF
TRBJ1-4,-,TRBV9,CASSLPSGAAEILFF
TRBJ2-7,-,TRBV11-2,CASRAWGAEQYF
TRBJ1-3,-,TRBV7-3,CASSNRESGTKAFF
TRBJ1-5,-,TRBV10-2,CASSFVQGLGNQPQHF
TRBJ2-1,TRBD2,TRBV10-3,CAISAQAGAIYNEQFF
TRBJ1-2,-,TRBV2,CASSLQQGYYTF
TRBJ1-6,-,TRBV7-2,CASSLVGVSTEAFLHF
TRBJ1-6,TRBD1,TRBV7-2,CASSATGGGNTIHF
TRBJ2-5,-,TRBV5-1,CASSLEYGGTGETQYF
TRBJ1-5,-,TRBV12-3/TRBV12-4,CASSTGWRSDQPQHF
TRBJ1-6,-,TRBV7-2,CASSLYRRPYNSPLHF
TRBJ1-2,-,TRBV10-3,CAISASTDTYGYTF
TRBJ1-6,-,TRBV13,CASSLEGGRYNSPLHF
TRBJ2-7,TRBD1,TRBV7-2,CASSWDRGDEQYF
TRBJ2-5,-,TRBV7-2,CASSAAGESEQF